This record concerns one T cell receptor beta chain sequence. V lost 3 bases, J lost 0 bases, and 8 bases lay in between. Germline values: CDR1 SGHTA, CDR2 FQGTGA. There are 15 residues in the CDR3. The sample comes from a study of T cell changes during pregnancy in multiple sclerosis. This table comes from immunoSEQ multiplex PCR, and its TCRdb copy is limited to in-frame clones, with some not included. This repertoire shows over 50,000 clones, 90% found once; its top ten account for 0.89%. This TCR derives from a female donor in good health, enrolled as a control in a pregnancy study. Source: peripheral blood, taken in the first trimester of pregnancy. The V call is TRBV7-3, the J call TRBJ2-2; D may be TRBD2 (7 bases). The CDR3: CASSLGGPNTGELFF. DNA of the CDR3: TGTGCCAGCAGCTTGGGGGGGCCGAACACCGGGGAGCTGTTTTTT.